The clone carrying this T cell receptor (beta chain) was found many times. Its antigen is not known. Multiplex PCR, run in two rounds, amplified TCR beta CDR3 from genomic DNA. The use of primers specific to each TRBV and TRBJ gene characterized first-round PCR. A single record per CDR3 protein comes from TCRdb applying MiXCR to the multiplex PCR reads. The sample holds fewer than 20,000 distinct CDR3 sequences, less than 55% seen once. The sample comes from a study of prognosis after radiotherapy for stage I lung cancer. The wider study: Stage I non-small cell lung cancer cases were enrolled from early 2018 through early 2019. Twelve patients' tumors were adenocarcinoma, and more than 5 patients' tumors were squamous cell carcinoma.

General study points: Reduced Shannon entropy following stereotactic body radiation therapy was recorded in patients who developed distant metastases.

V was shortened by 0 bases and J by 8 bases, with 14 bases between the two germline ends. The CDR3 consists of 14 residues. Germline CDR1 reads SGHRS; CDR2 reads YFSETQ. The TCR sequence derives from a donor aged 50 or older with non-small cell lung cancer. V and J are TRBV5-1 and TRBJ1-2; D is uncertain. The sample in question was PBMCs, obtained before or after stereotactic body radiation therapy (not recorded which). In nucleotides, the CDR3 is TGCGCCAGCAGCTTGGCCACGCAGGCGGGGGGCTACACCTTC. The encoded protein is CASSLATQAGGYTF.